These 2 T cell receptor beta chains share one sample of origin, sequenced in a study of cytomegalovirus exposure and HLA in healthy donors. PCR involved 60 Vbeta and 13 Jbeta primers. Only in-frame clones appear in the TCRdb table, and some are missing; sequencing was by immunoSEQ multiplex PCR. This table has roughly 130,000 clones, 65% to 90% appearing once. Material: PBMCs. The receptors derive from a man in his fifties or sixties in good health and CMV-seronegative.

The V call is TRBV5-6, the J call TRBJ1-2; TRBD1 agrees at 8 bases. J was trimmed by 9 bases and V by 0 bases; bases with no gene match: 1. There are 12 residues in the CDR3. Germline CDR1 SGHDT, CDR2 YYEEEE. The chain's CDR3 is CASSLDRGSYTF. As DNA, the CDR3 is TGTGCCAGCAGCTTGGACAGGGGGAGCTACACCTTC.

DNA of the CDR3: TGTGCCAGCAGCCGGCTCGATACAGGGGTCTATGGCTACACCTTC. This sequence encodes CASSRLDTGVYGYTF. The chain joins TRBV7-9 to TRBJ1-2, with 7 bases identical to TRBD1. J was trimmed by 4 bases and V by 5 bases; bases with no gene match: 10. CDR1 is SEHNR and CDR2 is FQNEAQ in the germline V gene (reference sequence). The CDR3 sequence is 15 residues long.